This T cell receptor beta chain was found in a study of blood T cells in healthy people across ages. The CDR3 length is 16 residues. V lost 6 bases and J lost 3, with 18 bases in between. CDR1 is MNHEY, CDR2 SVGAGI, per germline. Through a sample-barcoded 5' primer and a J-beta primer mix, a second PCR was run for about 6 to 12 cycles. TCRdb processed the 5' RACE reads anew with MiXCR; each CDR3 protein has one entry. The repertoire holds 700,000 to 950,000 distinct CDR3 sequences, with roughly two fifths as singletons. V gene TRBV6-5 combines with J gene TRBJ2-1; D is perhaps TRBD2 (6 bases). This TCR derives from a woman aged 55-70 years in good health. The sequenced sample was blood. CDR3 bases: TGTGCCAGCAGCCGCGGATGGGACGGGGGCTACAATGAGCAGTTCTTC. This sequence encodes CASSRGWDGGYNEQFF.